A selection of T cell receptor beta chains follows, all from one sample in a study of blood T cells in healthy people across ages. TCRdb recomputed calls from the 5' RACE reads with MiXCR, one row per CDR3 protein. The sample holds 1.5 million to 2 million distinct CDR3 sequences, 35% to 50% seen once. The sample comprised blood. Receptors originate from a human donor in good health. CDR3s include the opening cysteine and the closing phenylalanine or tryptophan. The order of the fields is CDR3 length, clone size, J gene, D gene, V gene, CDR3 DNA, CDR3 protein. A D gene is named only where the DNA matches it firmly. The size of a clone is reported for some rows only, either as once, few or many, or as a class for expanded clones.

length: 15
size: NA
J: TRBJ2-7
D: NA
V: TRBV27
DNA: TGTGCCAGCAGTTTCGCGCCTCAGGGAAAGGGCGAGCAGTACTTC
CDR3: CASSFAPQGKGEQYF

length: 14
size: NA
J: TRBJ1-2
D: NA
V: TRBV24-1
DNA: TGTGCCACCAGTGATTTCACGGGGATTGGTGGCTACACCTTC
CDR3: CATSDFTGIGGYTF

length: 14
size: few
J: TRBJ1-6
D: NA
V: TRBV10-3
DNA: TGTGCCATCAGTGAGGCAGAGGGAGATTCACCCCTCCACTTT
CDR3: CAISEAEGDSPLHF

length: 17
size: NA
J: TRBJ2-2
D: TRBD2
V: TRBV7-2
DNA: TGTGCCAGCAGCTTAGACCTACTAGCGGGGGTCACCGGGGAGCTGTTTTTT
CDR3: CASSLDLLAGVTGELFF

length: 15
size: few
J: TRBJ2-7
D: NA
V: TRBV12-5
DNA: TGTGCTAGTGCCCCCAATGGGGGTAGCTCCTACGAGCAGTACTTC
CDR3: CASAPNGGSSYEQYF

length: 12
size: NA
J: TRBJ1-2
D: NA
V: TRBV12-3/TRBV12-4
DNA: TGTGCCAGCAGTACCCGAGTGGGGGGCTACACCTTC
CDR3: CASSTRVGGYTF

length: 14
size: NA
J: TRBJ1-4
D: NA
V: TRBV29-1
DNA: TGCAGCGTCAGAAAGGGGTCGACTAATGAAAAACTGTTTTTT
CDR3: CSVRKGSTNEKLFF

length: 15
size: NA
J: TRBJ2-5
D: TRBD1
V: TRBV24-1
DNA: TGTGCCACCAGTGATTTCGGGACAGAGATAGAGACCCAGTACTTC
CDR3: CATSDFGTEIETQYF

length: 15
size: NA
J: TRBJ1-3
D: NA
V: TRBV7-9
DNA: TGTGCCAGCAGCTTAGATCGGGCGGTCGGAAACACCATATATTTT
CDR3: CASSLDRAVGNTIYF

length: 15
size: NA
J: TRBJ2-7
D: TRBD2
V: TRBV5-1
DNA: TGCGCCAGCAGCGTAGCCGGGACTACCAACTACGAGCAGTACTTC
CDR3: CASSVAGTTNYEQYF

length: 14
size: NA
J: TRBJ1-5
D: NA
V: TRBV12-3/TRBV12-4
DNA: TGTGCCAGCAGCGACAGGACAAGCAATCACCCCCAGCATTTT
CDR3: CASSDRTSNHPQHF

length: 15
size: NA
J: TRBJ2-5
D: NA
V: TRBV4-3
DNA: TGCGCCAGCAGCCCGAACCTCGGGGACAAAGAGACCCAGTACTTC
CDR3: CASSPNLGDKETQYF

length: 12
size: NA
J: TRBJ1-5
D: NA
V: TRBV28
DNA: TGTGCCAGCAGCTTTGTGGGGCAGCCCCAGCATTTT
CDR3: CASSFVGQPQHF

length: 14
size: NA
J: TRBJ2-7
D: NA
V: TRBV9
DNA: TGTGTCAGCAGCGTAGGACCGGGGACCTACGAGCAGTACTTC
CDR3: CVSSVGPGTYEQYF

length: 10
size: NA
J: TRBJ1-1
D: NA
V: TRBV2
DNA: TGTGCCAGCAGTGAGGCAGCGGCTTTCTTT
CDR3: CASSEAAAFF

length: 14
size: NA
J: TRBJ2-2
D: NA
V: TRBV5-1
DNA: TGCGCCAGCACCCTGGGACACAACACCGGGGAGCTGTTTTTT
CDR3: CASTLGHNTGELFF

length: 16
size: NA
J: TRBJ2-1
D: TRBD2
V: TRBV24-1
DNA: TGTGCCACCAGTGACCCCGGACTAGCGGGTTACAATGAGCAGTTCTTC
CDR3: CATSDPGLAGYNEQFF

length: 14
size: NA
J: TRBJ1-1
D: NA
V: TRBV20-1
DNA: TGCAGTGCTAGAATAACGGGGGCCGACACTGAAGCTTTCTTT
CDR3: CSARITGADTEAFF

length: 13
size: NA
J: TRBJ2-1
D: NA
V: TRBV20-1
DNA: TGCAGTGCCGACAGGACCTCCAACAATGAGCAGTTCTTC
CDR3: CSADRTSNNEQFF

length: 13
size: NA
J: TRBJ1-5
D: NA
V: TRBV4-1
DNA: TGCGCCAGCAGCTTCACAGGGTTTCAGCCCCAGCATTTT
CDR3: CASSFTGFQPQHF

length: 14
size: once
J: TRBJ1-2
D: NA
V: TRBV6-1
DNA: TGTGCCAGCAGTGAAGACGGAGGGGCGCTTGGCTACACCTTC
CDR3: CASSEDGGALGYTF

length: 13
size: NA
J: TRBJ2-7
D: NA
V: TRBV20-1
DNA: TGCAGTGCTAGTATGCAGGGGACCTACGAGCAGTACTTC
CDR3: CSASMQGTYEQYF

length: 16
size: NA
J: TRBJ2-5
D: NA
V: TRBV3-1
DNA: TGTGCCAGCAGCCAAGATCCCCCCGGGGGACAAGAGACCCAGTACTTC
CDR3: CASSQDPPGGQETQYF

length: 14
size: NA
J: TRBJ1-5
D: NA
V: TRBV2
DNA: TGTGCCAGCAGCGTAGACGGGTCCGATCAGCCCCAGCATTTT
CDR3: CASSVDGSDQPQHF

length: 12
size: NA
J: TRBJ2-1
D: NA
V: TRBV10-3
DNA: TGTGCCTACAGGACAGAGGGGAATGAGCAGTTCTTC
CDR3: CAYRTEGNEQFF

length: 13
size: few
J: TRBJ2-7
D: NA
V: TRBV6-5
DNA: TGTGCCACCCAAATGACAGGAATGCACGAGCAGTACTTC
CDR3: CATQMTGMHEQYF

length: 15
size: NA
J: TRBJ2-3
D: NA
V: TRBV29-1
DNA: TGCAGCGTTGGGGGTCTGTGGGCTAGCACAGATACGCAGTATTTT
CDR3: CSVGGLWASTDTQYF

length: 14
size: few
J: TRBJ2-1
D: NA
V: TRBV12-5
DNA: TGTGCTAGTGGTTTGGACAGTCTGGGGCCTGAGCAGTTCTTC
CDR3: CASGLDSLGPEQFF

length: 14
size: NA
J: TRBJ2-7
D: NA
V: TRBV4-3
DNA: TGCGCCAGCAGCCAAGTGGGGCAGGACTACGAGCAGTACTTC
CDR3: CASSQVGQDYEQYF

length: 13
size: NA
J: TRBJ2-5
D: NA
V: TRBV6-6
DNA: TGTGCCAGCAAGCTGCCAGACCAAGAGACCCAGTGCTTC
CDR3: CASKLPDQETQCF

length: 12
size: NA
J: TRBJ2-3
D: NA
V: TRBV24-1
DNA: TGTGCCACCAGTGGTACAACAGATACGCAGTATTTT
CDR3: CATSGTTDTQYF

length: 14
size: NA
J: TRBJ2-2
D: NA
V: TRBV28
DNA: TGTGCCAGCAGTCCCGTGAGTCCCACCGGGGAGCTGTTTTTT
CDR3: CASSPVSPTGELFF

length: 15
size: many
J: TRBJ2-6
D: TRBD1
V: TRBV6-6
DNA: TGTGCCAGCAGGGCCACAGGGGTCGGGGCCAACGTCCTGACTTTC
CDR3: CASRATGVGANVLTF